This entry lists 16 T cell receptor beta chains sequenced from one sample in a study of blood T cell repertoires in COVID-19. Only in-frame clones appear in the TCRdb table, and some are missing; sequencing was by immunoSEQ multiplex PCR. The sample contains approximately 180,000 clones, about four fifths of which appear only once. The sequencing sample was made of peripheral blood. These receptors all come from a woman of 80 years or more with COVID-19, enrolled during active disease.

CDR3 bases: TGTGCCACCAGTGATTTGAGGAGCTCCTACAATGAGCAGTTCTTC. This codes for CATSDLRSSYNEQFF. V and J are TRBV24-1 and TRBJ2-1; D call uncertain. V was shortened by 0 bases and J by 0 bases, with 5 bases between the two germline ends. CDR1 and CDR2 from the germline V gene are KGHDR and SFDVKD. This CDR3 is 15 amino acids long.

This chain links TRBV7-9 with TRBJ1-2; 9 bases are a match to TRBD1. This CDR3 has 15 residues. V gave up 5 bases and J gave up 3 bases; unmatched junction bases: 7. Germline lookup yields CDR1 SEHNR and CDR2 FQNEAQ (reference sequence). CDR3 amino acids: CASSITGGADYGYTF. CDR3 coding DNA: TGTGCCAGCAGCATTACAGGGGGCGCTGACTATGGCTACACCTTC. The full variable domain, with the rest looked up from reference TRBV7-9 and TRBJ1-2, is DTGVSQNPRHKITKRGQNVTFRCDPISEHNRLYWYRQTLGQGPEFLTYFQNEAQLEKSRLLSDRFSAERPKGSFSTLEIQRTEQGDSAMYLCASSITGGADYGYTFGSGTRLTVV.

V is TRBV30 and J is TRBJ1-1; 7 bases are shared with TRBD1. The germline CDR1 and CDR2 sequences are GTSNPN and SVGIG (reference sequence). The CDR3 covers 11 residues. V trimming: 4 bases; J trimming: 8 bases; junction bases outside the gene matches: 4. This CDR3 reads CAWITTGEAFF. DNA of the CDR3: TGTGCCTGGATCACGACAGGGGAAGCTTTCTTT.

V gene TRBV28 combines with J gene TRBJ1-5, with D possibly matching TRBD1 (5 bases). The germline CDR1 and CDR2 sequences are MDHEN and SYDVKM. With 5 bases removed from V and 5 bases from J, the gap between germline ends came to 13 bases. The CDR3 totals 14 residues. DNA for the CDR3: TGTGCCAGCAGTATAGGGGCTGGGGATCAGCCCCAGCATTTT. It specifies CASSIGAGDQPQHF.

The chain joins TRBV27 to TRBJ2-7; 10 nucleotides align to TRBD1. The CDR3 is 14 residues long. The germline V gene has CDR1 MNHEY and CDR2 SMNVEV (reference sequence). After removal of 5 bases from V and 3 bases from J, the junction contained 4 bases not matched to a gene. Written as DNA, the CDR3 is TGTGCCAGCAGTCCCGGGACAGGGGTCTACGAGCAGTACTTC. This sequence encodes CASSPGTGVYEQYF.

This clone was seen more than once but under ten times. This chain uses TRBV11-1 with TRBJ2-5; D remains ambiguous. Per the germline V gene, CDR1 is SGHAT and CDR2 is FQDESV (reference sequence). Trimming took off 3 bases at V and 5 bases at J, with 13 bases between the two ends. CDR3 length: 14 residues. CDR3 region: CASSFALGFETQYF. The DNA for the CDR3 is TGTGCCAGCAGCTTCGCGCTAGGTTTCGAGACCCAGTACTTC.

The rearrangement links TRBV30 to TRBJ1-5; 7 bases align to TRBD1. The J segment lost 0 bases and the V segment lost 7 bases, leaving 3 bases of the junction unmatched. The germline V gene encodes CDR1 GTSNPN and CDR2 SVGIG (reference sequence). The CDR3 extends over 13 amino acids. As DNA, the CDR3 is TGTGCCTCAACAGGGGATAGCAATCAGCCCCAGCATTTT. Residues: CASTGDSNQPQHF.

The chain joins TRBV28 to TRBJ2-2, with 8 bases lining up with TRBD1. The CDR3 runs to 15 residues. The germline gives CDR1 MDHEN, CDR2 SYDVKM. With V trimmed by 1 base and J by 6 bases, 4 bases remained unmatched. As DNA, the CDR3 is TGTGCCAGCAGTTTATCGAACAGGGGGTCCGGGGAGCTGTTTTTT. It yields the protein CASSLSNRGSGELFF.

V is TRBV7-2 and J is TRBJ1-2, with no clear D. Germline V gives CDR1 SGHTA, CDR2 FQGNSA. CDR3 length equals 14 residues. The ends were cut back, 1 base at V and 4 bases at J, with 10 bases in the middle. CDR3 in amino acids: CASSLVEGPYGYTF. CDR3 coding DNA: TGTGCCAGCAGCTTAGTGGAGGGCCCCTATGGCTACACCTTC.

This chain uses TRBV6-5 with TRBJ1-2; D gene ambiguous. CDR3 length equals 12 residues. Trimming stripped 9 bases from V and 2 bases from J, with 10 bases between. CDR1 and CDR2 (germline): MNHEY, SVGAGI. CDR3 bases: TGTGCCAGTTTGGCTGCCAACTATGGCTACACCTTC. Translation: CASLAANYGYTF.

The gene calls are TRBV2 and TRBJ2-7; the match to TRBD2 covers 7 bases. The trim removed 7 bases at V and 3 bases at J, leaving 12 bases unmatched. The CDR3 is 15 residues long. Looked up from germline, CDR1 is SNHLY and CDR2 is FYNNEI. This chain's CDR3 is CASIWGASGDYEQYF. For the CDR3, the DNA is TGTGCCAGCATCTGGGGAGCTAGCGGAGACTACGAGCAGTACTTC.

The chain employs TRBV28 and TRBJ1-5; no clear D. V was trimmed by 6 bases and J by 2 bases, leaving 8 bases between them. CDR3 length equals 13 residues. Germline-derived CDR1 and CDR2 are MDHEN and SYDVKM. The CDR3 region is CASRGPGNQPQHF. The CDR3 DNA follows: TGTGCCAGCAGGGGCCCGGGCAATCAGCCCCAGCATTTT.

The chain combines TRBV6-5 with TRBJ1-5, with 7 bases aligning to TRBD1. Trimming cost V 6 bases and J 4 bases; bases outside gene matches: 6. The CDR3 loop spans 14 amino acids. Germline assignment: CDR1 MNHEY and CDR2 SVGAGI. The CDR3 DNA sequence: TGTGCCAGCAGCCCAGGGACAGCAAATCAGCCCCAGCATTTT. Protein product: CASSPGTANQPQHF.

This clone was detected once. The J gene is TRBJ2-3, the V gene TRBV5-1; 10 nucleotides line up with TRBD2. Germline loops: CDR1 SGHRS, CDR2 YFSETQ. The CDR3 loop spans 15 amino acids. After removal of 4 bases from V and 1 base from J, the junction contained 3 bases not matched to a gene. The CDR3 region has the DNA TGCGCCAGCAGCGCTGGACTAGCGGGCACAGATACGCAGTATTTT. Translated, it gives CASSAGLAGTDTQYF. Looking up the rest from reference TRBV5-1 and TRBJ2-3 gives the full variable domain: KAGVTQTPRYLIKTRGQQVTLSCSPISGHRSVSWYQQTPGQGLQFLFEYFSETQRNKGNFPGRFSGRQFSNSRSEMNVSTLELGDSALYLCASSAGLAGTDTQYFGPGTRLTVL.

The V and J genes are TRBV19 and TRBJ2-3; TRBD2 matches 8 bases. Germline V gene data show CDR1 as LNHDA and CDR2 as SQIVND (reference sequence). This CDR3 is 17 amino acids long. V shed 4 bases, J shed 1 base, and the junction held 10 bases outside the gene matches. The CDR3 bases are TGTGCCAGTAGTACCCGGCTGATTAGCGGGGGCACAGATACGCAGTATTTT. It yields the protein CASSTRLISGGTDTQYF.

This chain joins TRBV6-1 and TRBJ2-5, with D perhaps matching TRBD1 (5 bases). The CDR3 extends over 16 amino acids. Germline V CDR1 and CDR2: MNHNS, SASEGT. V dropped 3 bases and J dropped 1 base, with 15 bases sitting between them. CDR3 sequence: CASSDWLGRAQETQYF. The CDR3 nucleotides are TGTGCCAGCAGTGATTGGCTGGGGCGCGCCCAAGAGACCCAGTACTTC.